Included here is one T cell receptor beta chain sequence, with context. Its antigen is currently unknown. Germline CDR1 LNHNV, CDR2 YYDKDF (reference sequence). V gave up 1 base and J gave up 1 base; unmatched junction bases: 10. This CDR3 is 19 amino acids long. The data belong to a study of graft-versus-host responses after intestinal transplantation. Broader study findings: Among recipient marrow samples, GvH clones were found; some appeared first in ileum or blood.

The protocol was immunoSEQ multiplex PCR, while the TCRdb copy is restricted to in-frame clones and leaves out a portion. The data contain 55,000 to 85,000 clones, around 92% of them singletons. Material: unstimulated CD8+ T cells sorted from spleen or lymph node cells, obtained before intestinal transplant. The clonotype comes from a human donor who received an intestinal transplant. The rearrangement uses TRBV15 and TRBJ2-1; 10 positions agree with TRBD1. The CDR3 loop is CATSRADRGDKMSYNEQFF. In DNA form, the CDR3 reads TGTGCCACCAGCAGAGCGGACAGGGGGGACAAAATGTCCTACAATGAGCAGTTCTTC.